The 27 T cell receptor beta chains below all came from one sample that was sequenced in a study of CD8 T cells in ankylosing spondylitis. A single record per CDR3 protein comes from TCRdb applying MiXCR to the 5' RACE reads. Among some 200,000 distinct CDR3 sequences listed, roughly 18% were seen once. The sequenced material came from blood, either unsorted or a sorted T cell fraction (not recorded which). The origin of the receptors is a male donor aged 10-30 years with ankylosing spondylitis or in good health (not recorded which).

The chain has TRBV23-1 and TRBJ2-1; TRBD2 matches at 13 bases. TRBV23-1 is an ORF, with its function uncertain. The V gene end was trimmed by 9 bases and the J gene end by 4 bases; junction bases not matched to a gene: 24. The CDR3 extends over 21 amino acids. As DNA, the CDR3 is TGCGCCAGGCGACCGGGACTAGCGGGGAGGAGTAGAGAATGCCCTTACAATGAGCAGTTCTTC. Protein sequence: CARRPGLAGRSRECPYNEQFF.

This clonotype was seen repeatedly, ten times or more. This sequence joins TRBV29-1 and TRBJ2-5, with no clear D. This CDR3 contains 14 residues. V was shortened by 4 bases and J by 0 bases, with 12 bases between the two germline ends. In germline, CDR1 is SQVTM, CDR2 ANQGSEA. The CDR3: CSVGARLNQETQYF. The DNA for the CDR3 is TGCAGCGTTGGGGCGAGGCTTAACCAAGAGACCCAGTACTTC.

The sample holds many counts of this clonotype. The chain has TRBV7-2 and TRBJ2-7; D may be TRBD1 or TRBD2 (5 bases each). This CDR3 region has 12 residues. From germline, CDR1 is SGHTA and CDR2 FQGNSA. Deletions cut 6 bases from V and 2 bases from J, with 8 bases between. This chain's CDR3 is CASRGPPYEQYF. DNA of the CDR3: TGTGCCAGCAGGGGACCTCCCTACGAGCAGTACTTC.

This clonotype was detected once. The rearrangement uses TRBV20-1 and TRBJ2-7, with unresolved D. CDR3 length equals 11 residues. V lost 6 bases, J lost 5 bases, and 11 bases lay in between. Per germline, CDR1 DFQATT and CDR2 SNEGSKA (reference sequence). CDR3 DNA: TGCAGTGCCGCGCGGCGGAACGAGCAGTACTTC. Translating it yields CSAARRNEQYF.

This clonotype has at least ten counts. The chain couples TRBV12-3 or TRBV12-4 to TRBJ2-5; 9 bases agree with TRBD2. This CDR3 is 16 amino acids long. The trim removed 5 bases at V and 3 bases at J, leaving 10 bases unmatched. DNA for the CDR3: TGTGCCAGCAGTACCAATTTAGCGGGAGCGAAAGAGACCCAGTACTTC. Protein product: CASSTNLAGAKETQYF.

This clonotype was found a few times. The chain has TRBV7-6 and TRBJ2-1; tentatively, D is TRBD2 (6 bases). Germline V gene data show CDR1 as SGHVS and CDR2 as FNYEAQ. This CDR3 is built from 14 residues. V was cut by 9 bases and J by 12 bases, with 24 bases left in between. CDR3 sequence: CASRAEGPSRRQFF. The CDR3, as DNA: TGTGCCAGTAGAGCGGAGGGGCCCTCACGTCGGCAGTTCTTC.

The V gene is TRBV29-1, the J gene TRBJ1-5; possibly TRBD1 for D (6 bases). The CDR3 covers 14 residues. Germline-derived CDR1 and CDR2 are SQVTM and ANQGSEA. The V gene lost 4 bases and the J gene lost 3 bases, with 13 bases spanning the gap. In DNA, the CDR3 is TGCAGCGTTGGATCTTCAGGGGTCAATCAGCCCCAGCATTTT. Its translation: CSVGSSGVNQPQHF.

This clonotype was counted many times. This chain uses TRBV12-3 or TRBV12-4 with TRBJ2-1; 11 nucleotides line up with TRBD2. Trimming removed 4 bases from V and 1 base from J; junction bases left unmatched: 3. The CDR3 extends over 16 amino acids. The CDR3 is CASSWGLADSYNEQFF. CDR3 coding DNA: TGTGCCAGCAGTTGGGGACTAGCGGATTCCTACAATGAGCAGTTCTTC.

This clonotype was detected many times. The genes are TRBV11-3 and TRBJ2-3; 8 nucleotides line up with TRBD1. In germline, CDR1 is SGHNT, CDR2 YENEEA. This CDR3 comprises 15 residues. The V gene end was trimmed by 0 bases and the J gene end by 7 bases; junction bases not matched to a gene: 6. The CDR3 region has the DNA TGTGCCAGCAGCTTAGAAGGGACAGGTATCAATACGCAGTATTTT. Amino acids: CASSLEGTGINTQYF.

This clonotype has more than one count but fewer than ten. V is TRBV20-1 and J is TRBJ1-1; perhaps TRBD1 as D (6 bases). The CDR3 has 15 amino acids. Germline CDR1 DFQATT, CDR2 SNEGSKA (reference sequence). V was trimmed by 6 bases and J by 7 bases, leaving 24 bases between them. CDR3 in amino acids: CSASPGQSVQDEAFF. The CDR3 DNA sequence: TGCAGTGCCAGTCCGGGACAATCGGTACAGGATGAAGCTTTCTTT.

In its sample, this clonotype was seen many times. The rearrangement links TRBV6-1 to TRBJ1-1; D unresolved. The CDR3 is 17 amino acids. Germline lookup yields CDR1 MNHNS and CDR2 SASEGT. V was clipped by 2 bases and J by 0 bases, with 16 bases between them. The CDR3 protein is CASSEWWSGPMNTEAFF. The DNA for the CDR3 is TGTGCCAGCAGTGAATGGTGGTCAGGCCCCATGAACACTGAAGCTTTCTTT.

The V and J genes are TRBV6-2 or TRBV6-3 and TRBJ2-1; 7 nucleotides line up with TRBD1. The CDR3 is 14 amino acids. In germline, CDR1 is MNHEY, CDR2 SVGEGT. V shed 2 bases, J shed 6 bases, and the junction held 4 bases outside the gene matches. CDR3 in amino acids: CASSYNPGGNEQFF. Here the CDR3 DNA reads TGTGCCAGCAGTTACAATCCAGGGGGCAATGAGCAGTTCTTC.

This clonotype appeared many times. J is TRBJ2-5 and V is TRBV29-1; perhaps TRBD2 as D (6 bases). V was cut by 5 bases and J by 5 bases, with 12 bases left in between. Germline values: CDR1 SQVTM, CDR2 ANQGSEA. There are 12 residues in the CDR3. In DNA form, the CDR3 reads TGCAGCGTTACGTCGGGGAGGGAGACCCAGTACTTC. Residues: CSVTSGRETQYF. The entire variable domain, with the rest obtained from reference TRBV29-1 and TRBJ2-5, is as follows: SAVISQKPSRDICQRGTSLTIQCQVDSQVTMMFWYRQQPGQSLTLIATANQGSEATYESGFVIDKFPISRPNLTFSTLTVSNMSPEDSSIYLCSVTSGRETQYFGPGTRLLVL.

This clonotype was counted ten times or more. V gene TRBV24-1 combines with J gene TRBJ2-7; 10 bases align to TRBD1. This CDR3 region has 12 residues. The germline V gene has CDR1 KGHDR and CDR2 SFDVKD. V dropped 9 bases and J dropped 5; count of bases not matched to a gene: 3. The CDR3 loop reads CATRDRGHEQYV. CDR3 DNA sequence: TGTGCCACCCGGGACAGGGGTCACGAGCAGTACGTC.

This clonotype showed up many times. The V and J genes are TRBV5-1 and TRBJ2-2; weak D call: TRBD1 (6 bases). Germline V gives CDR1 SGHRS, CDR2 YFSETQ. This CDR3 comprises 15 residues. Trimming took 6 bases from V and 1 from J, leaving 13 bases between them. The CDR3 nucleotides read TGCGCCAGCACTCCCGGCAGGGGGAACACCGGGGAGCTGTTTTTT. It codes for CASTPGRGNTGELFF.

This clonotype was counted at least ten times. The chain employs TRBV10-3 and TRBJ2-3; 8 bases map to TRBD2. The V gene end was trimmed by 5 bases and the J gene end by 4 bases; junction bases not matched to a gene: 5. This CDR3 is built from 14 residues. Per the germline V gene, CDR1 is ENHRY and CDR2 is SYGVKD. CDR3 nucleotides: TGTGCCATCAGTTCACCGGGACTAGCAGATACGCAGTATTTT. Translated: CAISSPGLADTQYF.

Ten or more counts support this clonotype. V gene TRBV6-5 combines with J gene TRBJ2-2; TRBD2 matches 7 bases. The CDR3 consists of 16 residues. The V segment lost 7 bases and the J segment 3 bases; nucleotides outside the gene matches: 11. Germline V gene sequence: CDR1 MNHEY, CDR2 SVGAGI. CDR3 loop: CASTPMWGRDTGELFF. The DNA for the CDR3 is TGTGCCAGCACCCCTATGTGGGGGAGGGACACCGGGGAGCTGTTTTTT.

This clonotype was observed at least ten times. This chain connects TRBV6-5 to TRBJ2-7; D call uncertain. Trimming took 3 bases from V and 4 from J, leaving 13 bases between them. This CDR3 contains 14 residues. Germline assignment: CDR1 MNHEY and CDR2 SVGAGI. The CDR3 region is CASSYSGRAYEQYF. CDR3 DNA: TGTGCCAGCAGTTATTCAGGCCGCGCATACGAGCAGTACTTC.

This clonotype was counted at least ten times. This rearrangement joins TRBV20-1 to TRBJ2-1; D not certain. Deletions cut 3 bases from V and 12 bases from J, with 9 bases between. The CDR3 runs 10 residues. The germline CDR1 and CDR2 sequences are DFQATT and SNEGSKA (reference sequence). The CDR3 sequence: CSASVGVQFF. For the CDR3, the DNA is TGCAGTGCTAGTGTCGGCGTGCAGTTCTTC.

The chain joins TRBV20-1 to TRBJ1-1; D uncertain. V was clipped by 1 base and J by 11 bases, with 11 bases between them. Germline lookup yields CDR1 DFQATT and CDR2 SNEGSKA (reference sequence). The CDR3 sequence is 11 residues long. The CDR3 bases are TGCAGTGCTAGAGCTGCAGTAGGGGCTTTCTTT. Translation gives CSARAAVGAFF.

This clonotype was detected ten times or more. The chain uses TRBV20-1 and TRBJ2-1; D gene ambiguous. The CDR3 extends over 13 amino acids. CDR1 DFQATT and CDR2 SNEGSKA come from the germline V gene (reference sequence). V was shortened by 6 bases and J by 1 base, with 10 bases between the two germline ends. DNA of the CDR3: TGCAGTGCCACGGACGAATCCTACAATGAGCAGTTCTTC. This encodes CSATDESYNEQFF.

This clonotype was detected ten times or more. The chain links TRBV4-3 to TRBJ2-7; no definite D call. This CDR3 is built from 15 residues. Germline values: CDR1 LGHNA, CDR2 YSLEER. V dropped 0 bases and J dropped 2 bases, with 11 bases sitting between them. The CDR3 coding sequence is TGCGCCAGCAGCCAAGATTCCTTCCAGCCCTACGAGCAGTACTTC. It encodes CASSQDSFQPYEQYF.

This clonotype was observed many times. The rearrangement links TRBV7-6 to TRBJ2-5; D is undetermined. Germline CDR1 SGHVS, CDR2 FNYEAQ. The CDR3 runs 13 residues. The V end was cut by 0 bases, the J end by 1 base, with 3 bases between. CDR3 region: CASSLALQETQYF. DNA of the CDR3: TGTGCCAGCAGCTTAGCCCTCCAAGAGACCCAGTACTTC.

This clonotype showed up many times. The V gene is TRBV6-2 or TRBV6-3, the J gene TRBJ2-1, with unresolved D. CDR3 length: 13 residues. The germline V gene encodes CDR1 MNHEY and CDR2 SVGEGT. V was pared by 2 bases and J by 0 bases, with 2 bases between. DNA of the CDR3: TGTGCCAGCAGTTACCGCTCCTACAATGAGCAGTTCTTC. This gives the protein CASSYRSYNEQFF.

This clonotype occurred many times. This rearrangement joins TRBV12-3 or TRBV12-4 to TRBJ2-1, with D perhaps matching TRBD1 or TRBD2 (5 bases each). V lost 1 base to trimming and J lost 2 bases, with 12 bases between them. This CDR3 comprises 16 residues. CDR3 in amino acids: CASSLDSRGPYNEQFF. CDR3 sequence (DNA): TGTGCCAGCAGTTTAGACTCTCGGGGCCCCTACAATGAGCAGTTCTTC.

This clonotype has at least ten counts. V is TRBV7-3 and J is TRBJ2-3; 10 bases agree with TRBD2. Germline values: CDR1 SGHTA, CDR2 FQGTGA. The CDR3 is 16 residues long. Trimming took 0 bases from V and 2 from J; bases not matched to a gene: 2. For the CDR3, the DNA is TGTGCCAGCAGCTTAACCGGGACTAGCGCCACAGATACGCAGTATTTT. Its translation: CASSLTGTSATDTQYF.

There are a few counts of this clonotype. The rearrangement joins TRBV15 to TRBJ1-2; D might be TRBD1 (6 bases). V was clipped by 5 bases and J by 6 bases, with 10 bases between them. This CDR3 region has 12 residues. Germline lookup yields CDR1 LNHNV and CDR2 YYDKDF (reference sequence). CDR3 amino acids: CATSVGGDGYTF. CDR3 coding DNA: TGTGCCACCAGCGTAGGGGGTGATGGCTACACCTTC.